This T cell receptor (beta chain) comes out of a study of response to subunit inactivated influenza vaccine. Findings and caveats of the study: Seasonal influenza vaccination, on each occasion, was suggested by the authors to recruit few new T cells.

This clonotype has just a few counts. The target antigen is unknown. A single record per CDR3 protein comes from TCRdb applying MiXCR to the RT-PCR reads. The table has roughly 760,000 distinct CDR3 sequences, around 21% seen once. Per germline, CDR1 SGHTA and CDR2 FQGTGA. Trimming took 1 base from V and 2 from J, leaving 12 bases between them. The CDR3 is made up of 15 amino acids. This material consisted of PBMCs from blood, taken roughly 5 days after vaccination. The receptor was derived from a man over 45 who received an inactivated influenza vaccine. The chain combines TRBV7-3 with TRBJ2-7; D is ambiguous. The CDR3 nucleotides read TGTGCCAGCAGCTTAATCGCCGGGCCGCCCTACGAGCAGTACTTC. Translated, it gives CASSLIAGPPYEQYF. The full variable domain, with the rest looked up from reference TRBV7-3 and TRBJ2-7, is GAGVSQTPSNKVTEKGKYVELRCDPISGHTALYWYRQSLGQGPEFLIYFQGTGAADDSGLPNDRFFAVRPEGSVSTLKIQRTERGDSAVYLCASSLIAGPPYEQYFGPGTRLTVT.